Listed here is a single TCR beta chain. Its target antigen remains unknown. Base qualities are not at hand, and no much larger clone is one base apart. This sample is drawn from a study of control samples from healthy donors and cancer patients (dated by TCRdb to the early 2020s). The library was produced with the immunoSEQ multiplex PCR assay. Not all clones reach the TCRdb copy of this immuneACCESS table, which keeps in-frame sequences only. Checked studies attribute under half of the gap to unresolved V genes and leave the rest unexplained. Counted in this sample were 57,000 or so clones; about 95% of them appeared once. 3% to 4% of the sample is taken by the ten largest. Here V drops 4 bases and J drops 5 bases, and the junction holds 10 bases not matched to any gene. In the germline V gene, CDR1 corresponds to LGHNA and CDR2 to YNFKEQ. The CDR3 covers 15 residues, taking in both the cysteine and the phenylalanine. The retained sequence is limited to the CDR3, 45 bases, with the frame set at the first base.

The sample comprised blood. The clonotype comes from a man under 40 in good health. Recombination connected TRBV4-2 to TRBJ1-2, and 7 bases in between align with TRBD1. CDR3 protein: CASSPSSTGPYGYTF. The nucleotides are TGTGCCAGCAGCCCTAGTTCGACAGGGCCATATGGCTACACCTTC.